Below are 2 T cell receptor beta chains sequenced from a single sample in a study of blood T cell repertoires in COVID-19 (TCRdb year 2020). Library method: the immunoSEQ multiplex PCR assay. TCRdb mirrors the immuneACCESS table, restricted to in-frame sequences. Some clones are absent from its copies; in checked studies, under half trace to an unresolved V gene, and the reason for the others is unknown. The sample has about 170,000 clones on record, approximately 87% of them singletons. 3.5% to 4.5% of the sample is taken by the ten largest. Sequences were obtained from peripheral blood. The receptors shown here come from a man aged 18 to 35 with active or convalescent COVID-19.

The genes are TRBV12-5 and TRBJ1-1; D remains unclear. CDR1 is LGHNT, CDR2 FRNRAP, per germline. The length of the CDR3 is 11 residues. Trimming shortened V by 2 bases and J by 8 bases, and 6 bases separated the two germline ends. The CDR3 protein is CASGLSKEAFF. CDR3 coding DNA: TGTGCTAGTGGTTTGAGCAAGGAAGCTTTCTTT.

This chain joins TRBV7-8 and TRBJ2-7; TRBD1 aligns across 8 bases. This CDR3 spans 11 amino acids. With V trimmed by 5 bases and J by 12 bases, 6 bases remained unmatched. The V gene's germline CDR1 is SGHVS and CDR2 FQNEAQ. As DNA, the CDR3 is TGTGCCAGCAGCGGACAGGGAGTCAGGTACTTC. Protein product: CASSGQGVRYF.